The 15 T cell receptor beta chains in this list originate from one sample, sequenced in a study of T cell changes during pregnancy in multiple sclerosis. Method: immunoSEQ multiplex PCR; TCRdb's copy keeps in-frame clones and lacks some. Here the sample spans about 50,000 clones, around 90% being singletons. Sequencing was performed on CD4+ T cells from peripheral blood mononuclear cells, taken in the second trimester of pregnancy. The source of these receptors is a female donor with multiple sclerosis, enrolled in a pregnancy study.

V gene TRBV7-3 combines with J gene TRBJ2-1; D is unresolved. Germline CDR1 and CDR2: SGHTA and FQGTGA. The V end lost 4 bases, the J end lost 9 bases, and 13 bases lay between the germline ends. CDR3 length: 13 residues. CDR3 sequence reads: CASSSLVRGEQFF. The CDR3 DNA follows: TGTGCCAGCAGCTCGCTAGTCCGTGGTGAGCAGTTCTTC.

The chain links TRBV2 to TRBJ1-6; D may be TRBD1 (6 bases). V lost 7 bases and J lost 10, with 20 bases in between. The CDR3 extends over 15 amino acids. Germline V gene sequence: CDR1 SNHLY, CDR2 FYNNEI. DNA for the CDR3: TGTGCCAGCACCTCCCGAAGGCAGGGGCAATCACCCCTCCACTTT. As protein: CASTSRRQGQSPLHF.

The chain couples TRBV7-2 to TRBJ2-1; D gene ambiguous. Germline V lookup: CDR1 SGHTA, CDR2 FQGNSA. The CDR3 has 13 residues. V was clipped by 7 bases and J by 7 bases, with 14 bases between them. The CDR3 sequence is CASNNMAVNEQFF. The CDR3 DNA sequence: TGTGCCAGCAACAACATGGCGGTTAATGAGCAGTTCTTC.

V and J are TRBV18 and TRBJ1-3; unclear D gene. The ends were cut back, 2 bases at V and 2 bases at J, with 13 bases in the middle. The CDR3 has 16 residues. The germline V gene has CDR1 KGHSH and CDR2 LQKENI. CDR3 sequence reads: CASSPNMADTGNTIYF. The CDR3 region has the DNA TGTGCCAGCTCACCAAATATGGCGGATACTGGAAACACCATATATTTT. Full variable domain (remainder filled in from reference TRBV18 and TRBJ1-3): NAGVMQNPRHLVRRRGQEARLRCSPMKGHSHVYWYRQLPEEGLKFMVYLQKENIIDESGMPKERFSAEFPKEGPSILRIQQVVRGDSAAYFCASSPNMADTGNTIYFGEGSWLTVV.

The chain joins TRBV9 to TRBJ1-3, with D possibly TRBD1 on 6 matching bases. This CDR3 has 14 amino acids. Germline lookup yields CDR1 SGDLS and CDR2 YYNGEE. V shed 3 bases and J shed 7 bases, with 14 bases lying between them. The CDR3 DNA sequence: TGTGCCAGCAGCGGGGACAAATCGGCGAACACCATATATTTT. Translating it yields CASSGDKSANTIYF.

The chain combines TRBV28 with TRBJ2-7; tentatively, D is TRBD2 (5 bases). Trimming pared 7 bases from V and 6 bases from J, leaving 19 bases between. Germline V gene data show CDR1 as MDHEN and CDR2 as SYDVKM. This CDR3 spans 14 amino acids. DNA for the CDR3: TGTGCCAGCACCGATCGGAGGTCAGCCGGCGAGCAGTACTTC. As protein: CASTDRRSAGEQYF.

The chain uses TRBV2 and TRBJ2-3, with D maybe TRBD2 (7 bases). V was pared by 4 bases and J by 7 bases, with 18 bases between. The CDR3 spans 15 residues. Germline-derived CDR1 and CDR2 are SNHLY and FYNNEI. In DNA form, the CDR3 reads TGTGCCAGCAGTGCCGAAGGGGGGGCGGGGCATACGCAGTATTTT. Translating it yields CASSAEGGAGHTQYF.

This clone was detected only a few times. The rearrangement joins TRBV5-4 to TRBJ1-3; 7 bases agree with TRBD1. J gave up 3 bases and V 3 bases, and 9 bases lay outside the gene matches. This CDR3 has 16 amino acids. Germline CDR1 SGHNT, CDR2 YYREEE (reference sequence). The CDR3 DNA reads TGTGCCAGCAGCTCGTCTACCGGGACAGTTGGAAACACCATATATTTT. Its protein is CASSSSTGTVGNTIYF.

This chain links TRBV7-6 with TRBJ2-3; possibly TRBD1 for D (5 bases). The CDR3 runs to 15 residues. Trimming stripped 1 base from V and 2 bases from J, with 10 bases between. The germline V gene has CDR1 SGHVS and CDR2 FNYEAQ. The CDR3 sequence is CASSLGGRVTDTQYF. The CDR3 nucleotides read TGTGCCAGCAGCTTAGGTGGCAGGGTCACAGATACGCAGTATTTT.

This rearrangement joins TRBV11-2 to TRBJ2-5; 7 bases map to TRBD2. CDR3 length: 18 residues. In germline, CDR1 is SGHAT, CDR2 FQNNGV. The junction had 17 bases not matched to a gene; V was cut back by 2 bases and J by 5 bases. The CDR3 DNA follows: TGTGCCAGCAGCTTAAGAGCTAGCGGAACATGGGAGGGGGAGACCCAGTACTTC. Translated: CASSLRASGTWEGETQYF.

The chain links TRBV6-5 to TRBJ1-3, with 8 bases that match TRBD1. Germline trimming cut 4 bases from V and 1 base from J; bases unmatched to any gene: 3. The length of the CDR3 is 15 residues. In germline, CDR1 is MNHEY, CDR2 SVGAGI. The CDR3 DNA is TGTGCCAGCAGTTTTGACAGGGGATCTGGAAACACCATATATTTT. Encoded protein: CASSFDRGSGNTIYF.

A single count supports this clone. CDR3 sequence: CASSANLQGREQFF. DNA for the CDR3: TGTGCCAGCAGTGCAAACTTACAGGGACGTGAGCAGTTCTTC. This chain links TRBV2 with TRBJ2-1; TRBD1 is a possible D gene (6 bases). CDR1 SNHLY and CDR2 FYNNEI come from the germline V gene. This CDR3 has 14 amino acids. Trimming took 4 bases from V and 9 from J, leaving 16 bases between them.

The CDR3 spells CASTGGRGGRNTGELFF. The CDR3 coding sequence is TGTGCCAGTACCGGAGGGAGGGGTGGGAGGAACACCGGGGAGCTGTTTTTT. This sequence joins TRBV19 and TRBJ2-2, with TRBD2 matching 7 bases. From germline, CDR1 is LNHDA and CDR2 SQIVND (reference sequence). V lost 7 bases to trimming and J lost 1 base; unmatched junction nucleotides: 12. The CDR3 consists of 17 residues.

The sample holds a few counts of this clone. The genes are TRBV2 and TRBJ2-2, with 10 nucleotides matching TRBD1. Looked up from germline, CDR1 is SNHLY and CDR2 is FYNNEI. CDR3 length equals 23 residues. Trimming cost V 4 bases and J 4 bases; bases outside gene matches: 27. The CDR3 coding sequence is TGTGCCAGCAGTGGACCGGGACAGGGGAGATCCAGCTACTTTTGGCGAAGCACCGGGGAGCTGTTTTTT. It codes for CASSGPGQGRSSYFWRSTGELFF. Looking up the rest from reference TRBV2 and TRBJ2-2 gives the full variable domain: EPEVTQTPSHQVTQMGQEVILRCVPISNHLYFYWYRQILGQKVEFLVSFYNNEISEKSEIFDDQFSVERPDGSNFTLKIRSTKLEDSAMYFCASSGPGQGRSSYFWRSTGELFFGEGSRLTVL.

The chain is built from TRBV29-1 and TRBJ1-1, with 8 bases aligning to TRBD1. Trimming took 5 bases from V and 0 from J; bases not matched to a gene: 5. The CDR3 runs 14 residues. From germline, CDR1 is SQVTM and CDR2 ANQGSEA. This CDR3 reads CSVRDRFLNTEAFF. The CDR3 region has the DNA TGCAGCGTTAGGGACAGGTTTTTGAACACTGAAGCTTTCTTT.